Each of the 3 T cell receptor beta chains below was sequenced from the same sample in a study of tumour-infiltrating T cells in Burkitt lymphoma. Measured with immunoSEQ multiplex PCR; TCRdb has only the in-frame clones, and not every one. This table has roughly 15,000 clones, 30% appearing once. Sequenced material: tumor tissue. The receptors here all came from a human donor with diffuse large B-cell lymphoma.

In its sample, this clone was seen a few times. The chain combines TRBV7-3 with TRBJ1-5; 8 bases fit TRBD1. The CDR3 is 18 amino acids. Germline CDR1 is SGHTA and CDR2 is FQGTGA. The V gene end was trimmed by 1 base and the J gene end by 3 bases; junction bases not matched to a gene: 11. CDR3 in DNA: TGTGCCAGCAGCTTAATGGGCGTGAGGCAGGGGGCCAATCAGCCCCAGCATTTT. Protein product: CASSLMGVRQGANQPQHF.

CDR3 nucleotides: TGTGCCAGCAGCCCCGGGACAGGGCTTCAAGAGACCCAGTACTTC. Encoded protein: CASSPGTGLQETQYF. V gene TRBV7-2 combines with J gene TRBJ2-5, with TRBD1 matching 9 bases. The J segment lost 2 bases and the V segment lost 5 bases, leaving 6 bases of the junction unmatched. The CDR3 consists of 15 residues. From germline, CDR1 is SGHTA and CDR2 FQGNSA.

As DNA, the CDR3 is TGTGCCAGCAGTTCCCGGGAAACGAACTATGGCTACACCTTC. Translating gives CASSSRETNYGYTF. The rearrangement links TRBV6-6 to TRBJ1-2, with D hard to call. The V gene's germline CDR1 is MNHNY and CDR2 SVGAGI (reference sequence). V lost 4 bases, J lost 2 bases, and 11 bases lay in between. CDR3 size: 14 residues.